Below, 9 T cell receptor beta chains from the same sample are listed, as sequenced in a study of cytomegalovirus exposure and HLA in healthy donors. Amplification used 60 Vbeta primers and 13 Jbeta primers. Libraries were prepared by immunoSEQ multiplex PCR; TCRdb keeps only in-frame clonotypes and omits some of them. The sample comprises around 130,000 clones, about 85% of which are singletons, and around 1.7% rests with the top ten. The sequenced sample was PBMCs. Source of these receptors: a boy younger than 18 in good health and CMV-seronegative.

The table lists this clone with a count of one. The V and J genes are TRBV19 and TRBJ1-2, with TRBD1 matching over 8 bases. CDR1 and CDR2 (germline): LNHDA, SQIVND (reference sequence). This CDR3 is built from 15 residues. Trimming removed 7 bases from V and 5 bases from J; junction bases left unmatched: 12. The CDR3 DNA reads as TGTGCCAGTAAGGGGCAGGGGGCGTCGGGGTATGGCTACACCTTC. Protein sequence: CASKGQGASGYGYTF.

The chain has TRBV27 and TRBJ1-1; TRBD1 matches at 7 bases. V gave up 5 bases and J gave up 3 bases; unmatched junction bases: 9. The CDR3 runs 15 residues. Germline CDR1 is MNHEY and CDR2 is SMNVEV (reference sequence). The CDR3 sequence: CASSQLTGYYTEAFF. CDR3 nucleotides: TGTGCCAGCAGTCAGCTGACAGGGTATTACACTGAAGCTTTCTTT.

V usage is TRBV19 and J usage is TRBJ1-1; no firm D call. CDR3 length equals 11 residues. The germline V gene has CDR1 LNHDA and CDR2 SQIVND (reference sequence). V shed 5 bases and J shed 7 bases, with 8 bases lying between them. For the CDR3, the DNA is TGTGCCAGTAGTTGGAGGATTGAAGCTTTCTTT. It specifies CASSWRIEAFF. Full variable domain (outside the CDR3, taken from reference TRBV19 and TRBJ1-1): DGGITQSPKYLFRKEGQNVTLSCEQNLNHDAMYWYRQDPGQGLRLIYYSQIVNDFQKGDIAEGYSVSREKKESFPLTVTSAQKNPTAFYLCASSWRIEAFFGQGTRLTVV.

This clone was recorded once. CDR3: CASSPPGLPYEQYF. The CDR3 DNA follows: TGTGCCAGCTCACCCCCGGGACTCCCCTACGAGCAGTACTTC. The chain recombines TRBV18 with TRBJ2-7, with D maybe TRBD2 (6 bases). Germline CDR1 reads KGHSH; CDR2 reads LQKENI. Trimming stripped 3 bases from V and 2 bases from J, with 11 bases between. The CDR3 loop spans 14 amino acids.

The rearrangement links TRBV4-2 to TRBJ2-7, with 12 bases fitting TRBD2. V gave up 2 bases and J gave up 3 bases; unmatched junction bases: 5. This CDR3 has 16 amino acids. Germline V lookup: CDR1 LGHNA, CDR2 YNFKEQ. The CDR3 nucleotides read TGTGCCAGCAGCCAACTACTAGCGGGAGGCCACTACGAGCAGTACTTC. Translation: CASSQLLAGGHYEQYF.

The chain carries TRBV27 and TRBJ2-6; D ambiguous. V lost 2 bases and J lost 4, with 12 bases in between. CDR3 size: 16 residues. Germline loops: CDR1 MNHEY, CDR2 SMNVEV (reference sequence). CDR3 DNA sequence: TGTGCCAGCAGTTTAGTAGATCCTTTCGGGGCCAACGTCCTGACTTTC. Its translation: CASSLVDPFGANVLTF.

As concerns this clone: At one end the junction does not follow the germline gene, possibly because of a read error. The chain links TRBV9 to TRBJ2-2; D is uncertain. The CDR3 has 14 residues. Germline lookup yields CDR1 SGDLS and CDR2 YYNGEE. The CDR3 sequence is CASSARASTAELFF. CDR3 DNA: TGTGCCAGCAGCGCCCGAGCGAGCACCGCGGAGCTGTTTTTT.

The chain couples TRBV6-1 to TRBJ2-3; TRBD2 agrees at 7 bases. This CDR3 is built from 15 residues. CDR1 is MNHNS, CDR2 SASEGT, per germline. Trimming cost V 6 bases and J 6 bases; bases outside gene matches: 12. CDR3 sequence: CASRAGNALGDTQYF. The CDR3 nucleotides read TGTGCCAGCAGAGCGGGAAACGCACTTGGGGATACGCAGTATTTT.

CDR3 region: CAWTRDIAFGNEQFF. DNA of the CDR3: TGTGCCTGGACCCGGGACATCGCCTTTGGCAATGAGCAGTTCTTC. The chain combines TRBV30 with TRBJ2-1; possible D gene TRBD1, 6 bases. Trimming stripped 4 bases from V and 6 bases from J, with 19 bases between. The CDR3 runs to 15 residues. Germline V gives CDR1 GTSNPN, CDR2 SVGIG (reference sequence). Full variable domain (rest looked up from reference TRBV30 and TRBJ2-1): SQTIHQWPATLVQPVGSPLSLECTVEGTSNPNLYWYRQAAGRGLQLLFYSVGIGQISSEVPQNLSASRPQDRQFILSSKKLLLSDSGFYLCAWTRDIAFGNEQFFGPGTRLTVL.